This T cell receptor beta chain was identified in a study of CD8 T cells in Susac syndrome. Study observations and caveats: The relatively small number of individuals in the TCR sequencing and HLA analysis was acknowledged by the study.

It was treatment-naive patients with stable or active relapsing-remitting disease who made up the multiple sclerosis controls. Between the trimmed V and J ends, which lost 3 bases and 2 bases, there was a span of 12 bases. This CDR3 is 15 amino acids long. As regards this clonotype: The antigen is undetermined.

Random hexamers served to reverse transcribe roughly 0.45 to 1 ug RNA. An immunoSEQ multiplex PCR amplified TCR beta CDR3 over 54 Vbeta and 13 Jbeta. TCRdb re-called the immunoSEQ multiplex PCR reads with MiXCR, one entry per CDR3 protein. The profile shows about 180,000 distinct CDR3 sequences, roughly 96% of them singletons. This sequence was found in a human donor with multiple sclerosis. This chain joins TRBV12-3 or TRBV12-4 and TRBJ2-3; the D gene is possibly TRBD1 (6 bases). The specimen was CD8+ T cells from PBMCs. The CDR3 protein is CASSFRQVPTDTQYF. The CDR3 bases are TGTGCCAGCAGTTTCAGACAGGTTCCCACAGATACGCAGTATTTT.